The source of this TCR beta chain is a study of technical replicates of blood from several donors. Clones were read by immunoSEQ multiplex PCR, and TCRdb kept only the in-frame ones, dropping some. The sample holds 85,000 to 100,000 clones; 94% are singletons and the top ten take over 0.2%. This CDR3 contains 15 residues. Germline V gives CDR1 SNHLY, CDR2 FYNNEI. Trimming left V 0 bases short and J 6 bases short, with 14 bases between. Material for sequencing was T cells isolated from PBMCs. This sequence joins TRBV2 and TRBJ1-2; D gene uncertain. This TCR was recovered from a human donor in good health. The CDR3 DNA sequence: TGTGCCAGCAGTGAAGCGCTTCCGGGGTTTCATGGCTACACCTTC. Amino acid sequence: CASSEALPGFHGYTF.